A single sample gave rise to the 27 T cell receptor beta chains below, sequenced in a study of regulatory T cells in long-lasting Graves disease. Sample time point: newly diagnosed GD, antithyroid drugs for less than 3 months. From PBMCs, RNA was extracted and then used to make the TCR library. Researchers made TCR beta libraries by using iRepertoire HTBI primers and running Arm-PCR on CDR3 regions. Each CDR3 protein is one row after TCRdb ran MiXCR on the multiplex PCR reads. The sample has approximately 460,000 distinct CDR3 sequences, approximately 16% seen once. This sample also appeared in a second study, on T cells in Graves' hyperthyroidism and ophthalmopathy.

The input for sequencing was peripheral blood mononuclear cells (PBMCs), taken at new diagnosis, from a patient treated with antithyroid drugs. The source is a woman aged 25 to 39 with Graves disease.

The J gene is TRBJ2-7, the V gene TRBV12-3 or TRBV12-4, with 7 bases that match TRBD1. The CDR3 covers 14 residues. V shed 5 bases, J shed 2 bases, and the junction held 6 bases outside the gene matches. The CDR3 reads CASSPHRGPYEQYF. The CDR3 nucleotides are TGTGCCAGCAGTCCTCACAGGGGCCCCTACGAGCAGTACTTC.

This clonotype was seen many times. The chain uses TRBV2 and TRBJ2-1; tentatively, D is TRBD2 (6 bases). V lost 8 bases and J lost 4, with 15 bases in between. This CDR3 has 14 residues. In germline, CDR1 is SNHLY, CDR2 FYNNEI. In DNA form, the CDR3 reads TGTGCCAGCCTCCGGGACTGGAAGTACAATGAGCAGTTCTTC. This encodes CASLRDWKYNEQFF. The full variable domain, its missing parts supplied by reference TRBV2 and TRBJ2-1, is EPEVTQTPSHQVTQMGQEVILRCVPISNHLYFYWYRQILGQKVEFLVSFYNNEISEKSEIFDDQFSVERPDGSNFTLKIRSTKLEDSAMYFCASLRDWKYNEQFFGPGTRLTVL.

This clonotype has only a few counts. A read error may be the cause here, since a much bigger clone is one base away. The chain uses TRBV18 and TRBJ2-7; D perhaps matches TRBD1 (7 bases). This CDR3 comprises 15 residues. Per the germline V gene, CDR1 is KGHSH and CDR2 is LQKENI. V gave up 4 bases and J gave up 4 bases, with 17 bases separating them. The CDR3 reads CASSRQGGGPYEQYF. The CDR3 coding sequence is TGTGCCAGCTCACGTCAGGGGGGCGGGCCATACGAGCAGTACTTC.

This clonotype showed up many times. This chain uses TRBV27 with TRBJ1-2; no clear D. V was clipped by 6 bases and J by 3 bases, with 11 bases between them. CDR3 size: 13 residues. Germline lookup yields CDR1 MNHEY and CDR2 SMNVEV (reference sequence). The DNA of the CDR3 is TGTGCCAGCAGCCCCATTTTGGACTATGGCTACACCTTC. Translating it yields CASSPILDYGYTF.

The table lists this clonotype with a few counts. This chain connects TRBV10-3 to TRBJ2-5; 13 bases match TRBD2. Germline trimming cut 2 bases from V and 5 bases from J; bases unmatched to any gene: 8. The germline gives CDR1 ENHRY, CDR2 SYGVKD. The CDR3 sequence is 17 residues long. CDR3 sequence (DNA): TGTGCCATCAGTGAGAGGACTAGCGGGAGCCTCTTTGAGACCCAGTACTTC. This gives the protein CAISERTSGSLFETQYF.

In this sample, this clonotype turned up many times. The V gene is TRBV28, the J gene TRBJ1-2; tentative D call: TRBD1 (6 bases). Germline V CDR1 and CDR2: MDHEN, SYDVKM. The V and J ends lost 1 base and 4 bases respectively, with 10 bases between them. This CDR3 is built from 14 residues. The CDR3 region has the DNA TGTGCCAGCAGTTTATACAGGGCAGGCTATGGCTACACCTTC. It is translated as CASSLYRAGYGYTF.

This clonotype was observed a few times. The chain recombines TRBV12-3 or TRBV12-4 with TRBJ2-3; no firm D call. CDR3 length equals 14 residues. The V end lost 7 bases, the J end lost 0 bases, and 11 bases lay between the germline ends. This CDR3 is CASTLSGSTDTQYF. The CDR3 DNA is TGTGCCAGCACCCTTTCGGGTAGCACAGATACGCAGTATTTT.

This clonotype was picked up a small number of times. This sequence joins TRBV6-2 or TRBV6-3 and TRBJ1-4; 11 bases align to TRBD1. Germline CDR1 MNHEY, CDR2 SVGEGT. The ends lost 6 bases at V and 9 bases at J; junction bases unmatched: 9. The CDR3 covers 15 residues. The CDR3, as DNA: TGTGCCAGCAGGGATCTGGGACAGGGGGATCAAAAACTGTTTTTT. Its translation is CASRDLGQGDQKLFF.

This clonotype was detected a few times. The chain uses TRBV5-6 and TRBJ1-5; D unclear. V lost 0 bases to trimming and J lost 4 bases, with 11 bases between them. The germline CDR1 and CDR2 sequences are SGHDT and YYEEEE. The length of the CDR3 is 15 residues. The CDR3 protein is CASSLARSVNQPQHF. The CDR3 DNA is TGTGCCAGCAGCTTGGCTAGATCAGTAAATCAGCCCCAGCATTTT.

Many counts were recorded for this clonotype. The genes are TRBV18 and TRBJ2-1; 9 bases map to TRBD1. Germline CDR1 reads KGHSH; CDR2 reads LQKENI. The CDR3 covers 16 residues. V shed 2 bases and J 5 bases; nucleotides not matched to a gene: 7. The CDR3 nucleotides read TGTGCCAGCTCACCATTAAGGACAGGGGTAGACAATGAGCAGTTCTTC. This sequence encodes CASSPLRTGVDNEQFF.

This clonotype was observed at least ten times. The CDR3 loop reads CASSLEPSTTEAFF. CDR3 in DNA: TGTGCCAGCAGCTTAGAGCCTTCAACTACTGAAGCTTTCTTT. This chain joins TRBV7-2 and TRBJ1-1, with D uncertain. The CDR3 has 14 amino acids. Germline lookup yields CDR1 SGHTA and CDR2 FQGNSA. V was clipped by 1 base and J by 5 bases, with 11 bases between them.

This clonotype was detected ten times or more. The CDR3 is CAWSAQGSYNEQFF. CDR3 bases: TGTGCCTGGAGTGCACAGGGGTCCTACAATGAGCAGTTCTTC. The chain carries TRBV30 and TRBJ2-1; 7 bases align to TRBD1. The germline V gene has CDR1 GTSNPN and CDR2 SVGIG (reference sequence). The trim removed 1 base at V and 1 base at J, leaving 1 base unmatched. The CDR3 is 14 residues long.

This clonotype was seen at least ten times. The rearrangement uses TRBV7-3 and TRBJ2-1; TRBD2 is a possible D gene (6 bases). The V gene's germline CDR1 is SGHTA and CDR2 FQGTGA. The germline V and J ends were trimmed by 5 bases and 7 bases, with 15 bases remaining between them. The CDR3 has 14 residues. CDR3 in amino acids: CASSHGGPGNEQFF. In DNA, the CDR3 is TGTGCCAGCAGCCATGGAGGGCCTGGTAATGAGCAGTTCTTC. The entire variable domain, with the rest obtained from reference TRBV7-3 and TRBJ2-1, is as follows: GAGVSQTPSNKVTEKGKYVELRCDPISGHTALYWYRQSLGQGPEFLIYFQGTGAADDSGLPNDRFFAVRPEGSVSTLKIQRTERGDSAVYLCASSHGGPGNEQFFGPGTRLTVL.

The V and J genes are TRBV14 and TRBJ2-5; no firm D call. Deletions cut 1 base from V and 5 bases from J, with 8 bases between. Germline V CDR1 and CDR2: SGHDN, FVKESK. This CDR3 is 13 amino acids long. The CDR3 region has the DNA TGTGCCAGCAGCCAAGGGCTCTCCGAGACCCAGTACTTC. It specifies CASSQGLSETQYF.

This clonotype appeared many times. V and J are TRBV6-1 and TRBJ1-2, with TRBD1 identical over 7 bases. Unmatched junction bases numbered 10, after V lost 5 bases and J lost 4 bases. The CDR3 contains 15 residues. Per germline, CDR1 MNHNS and CDR2 SASEGT. The CDR3 loop is CASSQRSGGGYGYTF. The DNA of the CDR3 is TGTGCCAGCAGTCAAAGGTCAGGGGGTGGCTATGGCTACACCTTC.

The table lists this clonotype with many counts. The CDR3 DNA reads as TGTGCCAGCAGTCCTACCCTGGGACAGCAAGGCTACACCTTC. This translates into CASSPTLGQQGYTF. V and J are TRBV27 and TRBJ1-2; TRBD1 agrees at 7 bases. Per the germline V gene, CDR1 is MNHEY and CDR2 is SMNVEV (reference sequence). Losses at the gene ends were 5 bases for V and 8 bases for J; bases not matched to a gene: 11. The CDR3 length is 14 residues.

The chain employs TRBV6-2 or TRBV6-3 and TRBJ2-3, with D perhaps given as TRBD1 or TRBD2 (5 bases each). The V and J ends lost 2 bases and 2 bases respectively, with 14 bases between them. The CDR3 has 16 amino acids. Germline CDR1 MNHEY, CDR2 SVGEGT. DNA of the CDR3: TGTGCCAGCAGTTACAGGGGCGAGGGTTCCACAGATACGCAGTATTTT. It translates to CASSYRGEGSTDTQYF.

This clonotype was detected only a few times. V is TRBV27 and J is TRBJ1-4; D might be TRBD1 (6 bases). The germline V and J ends were trimmed by 8 bases and 8 bases, with 15 bases remaining between them. Germline-derived CDR1 and CDR2 are MNHEY and SMNVEV (reference sequence). CDR3 length: 13 residues. For the CDR3, the DNA is TGTGCCAGCTGGTCACAGGGAAGGGAAAAACTGTTTTTT. It translates to CASWSQGREKLFF.

In its sample, this clonotype was seen many times. The chain couples TRBV6-5 to TRBJ2-7; D could derive from TRBD1 or TRBD2 (5 bases each). This CDR3 region has 15 residues. In germline, CDR1 is MNHEY, CDR2 SVGAGI. The ends were cut back, 2 bases at V and 7 bases at J, with 18 bases in the middle. In nucleotides, the CDR3 is TGTGCCAGCAGTTACCCCGCGTTGGGGGTCCGTGAGCAGTACTTC. Encoded protein: CASSYPALGVREQYF.

The rearrangement uses TRBV10-3 and TRBJ2-5, with 8 bases fitting TRBD1. V lost 11 bases, J lost 0 bases, and 11 bases stayed unmatched. The CDR3 has 15 amino acids. The V gene's germline CDR1 is ENHRY and CDR2 SYGVKD. CDR3 sequence reads: CAPDPGQEYQETQYF. CDR3 DNA sequence: TGTGCCCCGGATCCGGGACAGGAGTACCAAGAGACCCAGTACTTC.

The rearrangement uses TRBV12-3 or TRBV12-4 and TRBJ1-6, with TRBD1 matching over 7 bases. V was clipped by 4 bases and J by 10 bases; unmatched bases: 10. The CDR3 consists of 15 residues. CDR3 bases: TGTGCCAGCAGTTACGAGACAGGGAGCTACTCACCCCTCCACTTT. It encodes CASSYETGSYSPLHF.

In its sample, this clonotype was seen many times. The chain has TRBV20-1 and TRBJ2-1; a possible D gene is TRBD2 (5 bases). CDR3 length equals 12 residues. The V end was cut by 2 bases, the J end by 14 bases, with 16 bases between. Germline CDR1 and CDR2: DFQATT and SNEGSKA (reference sequence). CDR3 amino acids: CSARRATSKKFF. CDR3 coding DNA: TGCAGTGCTAGACGGGCCACTAGTAAGAAGTTCTTC.

This clonotype was counted ten times or more. The chain combines TRBV7-4 with TRBJ1-1; D is unresolved. The CDR3 spans 15 residues. Germline V CDR1 and CDR2: SGHVT, SQSDAQ. V dropped 1 base and J dropped 0 bases, with 9 bases sitting between them. Written as DNA, the CDR3 is TGTGCCAGCAGCTTAGTGTACAAATTGAACACTGAAGCTTTCTTT. It translates to CASSLVYKLNTEAFF.

This clonotype was seen ten or more times. This chain joins TRBV4-3 and TRBJ2-5, with 14 bases lining up with TRBD2. V was pared by 0 bases and J by 5 bases, with 8 bases of the junction left unmatched. The CDR3 length is 18 residues. Germline V gives CDR1 LGHNA, CDR2 YSLEER. The CDR3 bases are TGCGCCAGCAGCCAAGAGGAACGACTAGCGGGAGGGCAGGAGACCCAGTACTTC. Its translation is CASSQEERLAGGQETQYF.

This clonotype showed up many times. CDR3 amino acids: CASRSGTGETDTQYF. The CDR3 DNA sequence: TGTGCCAGCAGGAGCGGGACAGGGGAGACAGATACGCAGTATTTT. The chain recombines TRBV27 with TRBJ2-3, with TRBD1 matching 10 bases. The CDR3 runs to 15 residues. Trimming cost V 6 bases and J 3 bases; bases outside gene matches: 6. Germline V gives CDR1 MNHEY, CDR2 SMNVEV (reference sequence).

J is TRBJ2-7 and V is TRBV19, with 8 bases fitting TRBD2. From germline, CDR1 is LNHDA and CDR2 SQIVND (reference sequence). Trimming cost V 1 base and J 2 bases; bases outside gene matches: 4. This CDR3 has 15 residues. CDR3 region: CASSIVGSGTYEQYF. The CDR3 coding sequence is TGTGCCAGTAGTATAGTCGGTAGCGGGACCTACGAGCAGTACTTC.

This chain connects TRBV7-9 to TRBJ2-7; 10 bases line up with TRBD2. CDR3 length: 16 amino acids. Germline V gene sequence: CDR1 SEHNR, CDR2 FQNEAQ (reference sequence). Germline trimming cut 1 base from V and 2 bases from J; bases unmatched to any gene: 5. The CDR3 region has the DNA TGTGCCAGCAGCTTAGTAGGTCTAGCGGGAGCCTACGAGCAGTACTTC. Translated: CASSLVGLAGAYEQYF.